This TCR beta chain was retrieved from a study of identical twins. This CDR3 region has 18 residues. The V segment lost 4 bases and the J segment 2 bases; nucleotides outside the gene matches: 10. CDR1 is SGDLS, CDR2 YYNGEE, per germline. Donors were all healthy Caucasians. A universal primer site arose from template switching, and cDNA bore unique molecular identifiers. TCRdb used MiXCR to reprocess the 5' RACE reads, holding one entry per CDR3 protein. The sample lists about 720,000 distinct CDR3 sequences; 8.5% to 9% were seen once. Study-level points and caveats: Sequences that were out-of-frame, alpha and twin-shared displayed an excess of low generation probability.

This clonotype was seen many times. Antigen: not known. This sample also appeared in a second study, on yellow fever vaccine responses in identical twins.

The sample consisted of PBMCs. The V call is TRBV9, the J call TRBJ2-3; 13 bases fit TRBD2. The clonotype was recovered from a woman aged 18-29 years in good health. CDR3 coding DNA: TGTGCCAGCAGCAAAGGACTAGCGGGAGAGCTTAACACAGATACGCAGTATTTT. Translated, it gives CASSKGLAGELNTDTQYF.